This T cell receptor (beta chain) was recovered during a study of blood T cells in healthy people across ages. Sample-barcoded 5' priming and a J-beta primer mix drove a second PCR of roughly 6 to 12 cycles. TCRdb analysed the 5' RACE reads with MiXCR anew, one entry per CDR3 protein. The repertoire has hundreds of thousands of distinct CDR3 sequences, around 21% of them found once; the top ten carry 3.5% to 4%. The study, taken as a whole, reports: In older individuals, TCR beta diversity per million T cells was lower, falling roughly linearly with age. More naive CD4+ cells and higher diversity were found in long-lived than in aged donors.

At least 5 micrograms of total RNA were extracted per sample. Germline values: CDR1 SNHLY, CDR2 FYNNEI. CDR3 length equals 14 residues. Only a few counts were recorded for this clonotype. Antigen unknown. Sequenced sample: blood. This sequence joins TRBV2 and TRBJ2-5; the match to TRBD2 covers 7 bases. The DNA matches TRBJ2-1 better at its end, which makes the J call doubtful. This TCR was recovered from a man aged 65-85 years in good health. CDR3 DNA: TGTGCCAGCAGTCCAGGCGGGAGTGTGGATGAGCAGTTCTTC. Protein: CASSPGGSVDEQFF.